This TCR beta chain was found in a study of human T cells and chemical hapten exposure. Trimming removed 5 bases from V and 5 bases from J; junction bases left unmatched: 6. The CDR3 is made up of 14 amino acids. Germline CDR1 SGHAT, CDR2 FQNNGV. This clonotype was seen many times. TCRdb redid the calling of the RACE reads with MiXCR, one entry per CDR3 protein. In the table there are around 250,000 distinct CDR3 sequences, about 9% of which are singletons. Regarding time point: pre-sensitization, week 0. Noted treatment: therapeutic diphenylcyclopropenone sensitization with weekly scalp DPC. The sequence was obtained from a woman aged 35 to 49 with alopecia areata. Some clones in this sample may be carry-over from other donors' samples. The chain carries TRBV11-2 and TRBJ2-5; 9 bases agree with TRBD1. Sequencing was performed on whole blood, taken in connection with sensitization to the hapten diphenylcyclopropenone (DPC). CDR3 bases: TGTGCCAGCAGCCCTGTAGGGACAGGGGAGACCCAGTACTTC. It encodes CASSPVGTGETQYF.